This passage covers 30 T cell receptor beta chains from one sample sequenced in a study of CD8+ T cells in alopecia areata. The treatment: oral pan-JAK inhibitor, 5-10 mg twice daily. It was cDNA, reverse transcribed from extracted RNA, that served as the sequencing template. Libraries were prepared by immunoSEQ multiplex PCR; TCRdb keeps only in-frame clonotypes and omits some of them. The sample comprises 60,000 to 85,000 clones, approximately 66% of which are singletons, and around 24% rests with the top ten. The specimen was CD8+ T cells sorted from blood, collected at week 24, from a patient treated with tofacitinib. The receptors derive from a human donor with alopecia areata.

The chain couples TRBV27 to TRBJ2-7, with 9 bases that match TRBD1. The germline CDR1 and CDR2 sequences are MNHEY and SMNVEV (reference sequence). J was trimmed by 1 base and V by 8 bases; bases with no gene match: 6. The CDR3 is made up of 14 amino acids. The CDR3 reads CASARGQGSYEQYF. CDR3 DNA: TGTGCCAGCGCCCGGGGACAGGGTTCCTACGAGCAGTACTTC.

This clone was seen a single time. The chain uses TRBV27 and TRBJ2-7; a weak D match, TRBD1 (6 bases). The V and J ends lost 8 bases and 2 bases respectively, with 13 bases between them. This CDR3 contains 13 residues. Germline assignment: CDR1 MNHEY and CDR2 SMNVEV (reference sequence). CDR3 bases: TGTGCCAGCTCCACCCAGGGGCCCTACGAGCAGTACTTC. This codes for CASSTQGPYEQYF.

The chain uses TRBV28 and TRBJ2-7; 11 bases map to TRBD2. This CDR3 region has 15 residues. The V gene end was trimmed by 3 bases and the J gene end by 0 bases; junction bases not matched to a gene: 1. Per the germline V gene, CDR1 is MDHEN and CDR2 is SYDVKM. Here the CDR3 DNA reads TGTGCCAGCAGTTTTACTAGCGGGAGCTCCTACGAGCAGTACTTC. Translation: CASSFTSGSSYEQYF.

The rearrangement links TRBV5-1 to TRBJ1-2; 7 nucleotides align to TRBD1. Germline lookup yields CDR1 SGHRS and CDR2 YFSETQ. Trimming took 2 bases from V and 6 from J; bases not matched to a gene: 16. The CDR3 covers 17 residues. DNA of the CDR3: TGCGCCAGCAGCTTCTCACCCTGGGACAGCAAGCTCCATGGCTACACCTTC. Translated, it gives CASSFSPWDSKLHGYTF. Together with reference TRBV5-1 and TRBJ1-2, the CDR3 gives the full variable domain: KAGVTQTPRYLIKTRGQQVTLSCSPISGHRSVSWYQQTPGQGLQFLFEYFSETQRNKGNFPGRFSGRQFSNSRSEMNVSTLELGDSALYLCASSFSPWDSKLHGYTFGSGTRLTVV.

This clone was counted between two and nine times. The CDR3 reads CASSSFGGNNEQYF. CDR3 sequence (DNA): TGCGCCAGCAGCTCCTTCGGGGGGAACAACGAGCAGTACTTC. This chain connects TRBV4-1 to TRBJ2-7, with 7 bases fitting TRBD2. CDR1 is MGHRA, CDR2 YSYEKL, per germline. The CDR3 totals 14 residues. The V gene end was trimmed by 5 bases and the J gene end by 5 bases; junction bases not matched to a gene: 9.

The rearrangement links TRBV7-9 to TRBJ2-7; TRBD2 matches at 8 bases. This CDR3 is 14 amino acids long. V was pared by 4 bases and J by 6 bases, with 8 bases of the junction left unmatched. Germline-derived CDR1 and CDR2 are SEHNR and FQNEAQ (reference sequence). CDR3 sequence: CASSSTGGPGEQYF. Here the CDR3 DNA reads TGTGCCAGCAGCTCAACGGGAGGGCCTGGCGAGCAGTACTTC. Complete variable domain (other parts from reference TRBV7-9 and TRBJ2-7): DTGVSQNPRHKITKRGQNVTFRCDPISEHNRLYWYRQTLGQGPEFLTYFQNEAQLEKSRLLSDRFSAERPKGSFSTLEIQRTEQGDSAMYLCASSSTGGPGEQYFGPGTRLTVT.

The chain is built from TRBV19 and TRBJ2-7; D perhaps matches TRBD1 (9 bases). The CDR3 sequence is 15 residues long. Germline-derived CDR1 and CDR2 are LNHDA and SQIVND (reference sequence). V shed 6 bases and J shed 6 bases, with 21 bases lying between them. CDR3 in DNA: TGTGCCAGTAGGACCTTTGGACAGGGGACTAGCGAGCAGTACTTC. Its translation: CASRTFGQGTSEQYF.

The table lists this clone with a count of one. The chain joins TRBV11-2 to TRBJ2-7; 7 positions agree with TRBD1. With V trimmed by 0 bases and J by 0 bases, 5 bases remained unmatched. The CDR3 spans 16 residues. Germline CDR1 is SGHAT and CDR2 is FQNNGV. The CDR3 DNA reads as TGTGCCAGCAGCTTAGAGGGCAGGGGGAGCTCCTACGAGCAGTACTTC. As protein: CASSLEGRGSSYEQYF.

This clone counts as medium-sized (0.01 to 0.1%). This sequence joins TRBV28 and TRBJ2-1; a possible D gene is TRBD1 (6 bases). CDR1 is MDHEN, CDR2 SYDVKM, per germline. Trimming left V 5 bases short and J 2 bases short, with 13 bases between. The CDR3 runs 15 residues. This chain's CDR3 is CASSRTALTYNEQFF. The CDR3 DNA is TGTGCCAGCAGTCGGACAGCCCTTACCTACAATGAGCAGTTCTTC.

This chain joins TRBV4-3 and TRBJ2-1; 8 bases map to TRBD2. J gave up 8 bases and V 3 bases, and 9 bases lay outside the gene matches. There are 15 residues in the CDR3. Germline V CDR1 and CDR2: LGHNA, YSLEER. In nucleotides, the CDR3 is TGCGCCAGCAGCCATAGCGGGACGGGAGGGTATGAGCAGTTCTTC. Its translation: CASSHSGTGGYEQFF.

V usage is TRBV9 and J usage is TRBJ2-1; 7 bases fit TRBD2. This CDR3 spans 17 amino acids. Trimming removed 4 bases from V and 3 bases from J; junction bases left unmatched: 13. Looked up from germline, CDR1 is SGDLS and CDR2 is YYNGEE. CDR3 in amino acids: CASSPRKDPGGYNEQFF. The CDR3, as DNA: TGTGCCAGCAGCCCAAGGAAGGACCCGGGAGGCTACAATGAGCAGTTCTTC.

Here the CDR3 DNA reads TGTGCCAGCAGCTTGGGGGGCAGGAATCAGCCCCAGCATTTT. This encodes CASSLGGRNQPQHF. The chain combines TRBV5-6 with TRBJ1-5, with TRBD1 as a possible D gene (5 bases). The CDR3 runs to 14 residues. Germline CDR1 is SGHDT and CDR2 is YYEEEE. The V end was cut by 0 bases, the J end by 4 bases, with 8 bases between.

This clone occurred once. The chain carries TRBV4-1 and TRBJ2-7; 7 nucleotides match TRBD1. CDR3 length: 15 amino acids. CDR1 MGHRA and CDR2 YSYEKL come from the germline V gene. Trimming took 3 bases from V and 7 from J; bases not matched to a gene: 12. The CDR3 DNA sequence: TGCGCCAGCAGCCAGTGGGCACAGGGGACCCCGGAGCAGTACTTC. Protein sequence: CASSQWAQGTPEQYF.

The V and J genes are TRBV5-1 and TRBJ1-2; D remains ambiguous. Trimming removed 3 bases from V and 6 bases from J, with 18 bases in between. The CDR3 runs to 15 residues. Germline V gene sequence: CDR1 SGHRS, CDR2 YFSETQ. As DNA, the CDR3 is TGCGCCAGCAGCTCATCCGAGGACGGCGGACATGGCTACACCTTC. Translation: CASSSSEDGGHGYTF.

V is TRBV6-5 and J is TRBJ2-6; maybe TRBD1 (6 bases). Between the trimmed V and J ends, which lost 6 bases and 4 bases, there was a span of 13 bases. This CDR3 has 15 residues. CDR1 and CDR2 from the germline V gene are MNHEY and SVGAGI. Here the CDR3 DNA reads TGTGCCAGCAGAAAGTGGGGGCCAGGGGCCAACGTCCTGACTTTC. Translating it yields CASRKWGPGANVLTF.

This chain connects TRBV27 to TRBJ1-1; TRBD1 is a possible D gene (6 bases). V lost 5 bases to trimming and J lost 6 bases, with 16 bases between them. The CDR3 spans 14 residues. Germline V gene data show CDR1 as MNHEY and CDR2 as SMNVEV (reference sequence). This chain's CDR3 is CASSPTSRGAEAFF. CDR3 nucleotide sequence: TGTGCCAGCAGTCCAACCTCCAGGGGCGCTGAAGCTTTCTTT.

The genes are TRBV27 and TRBJ2-7, with D tentatively TRBD2 (6 bases). The CDR3 loop spans 14 amino acids. Germline V gene data show CDR1 as MNHEY and CDR2 as SMNVEV (reference sequence). Trimming cost V 3 bases and J 4 bases, with 13 bases left between them. This CDR3 reads CASSFSGGGYEQYF. For the CDR3, the DNA is TGTGCCAGCAGTTTTAGCGGAGGTGGGTACGAGCAGTACTTC.

The chain links TRBV5-1 to TRBJ1-2; the match to TRBD1 covers 10 bases. This CDR3 is 13 amino acids long. The trim removed 6 bases at V and 6 bases at J, leaving 5 bases unmatched. CDR1 is SGHRS and CDR2 is YFSETQ in the germline V gene. The CDR3 nucleotides read TGCGCCAGCACGCCGGGGACAGGGGATGGCTACACCTTC. It encodes CASTPGTGDGYTF.

The V gene is TRBV4-1, the J gene TRBJ2-5; 7 nucleotides align to TRBD1. The germline gives CDR1 MGHRA, CDR2 YSYEKL. V was pared by 0 bases and J by 1 base, with 5 bases of the junction left unmatched. This CDR3 spans 16 amino acids. CDR3 sequence reads: CASSQEPTGPQETQYF. CDR3 sequence (DNA): TGCGCCAGCAGCCAAGAACCGACAGGGCCCCAAGAGACCCAGTACTTC.

The V call is TRBV30, the J call TRBJ2-1; 8 bases agree with TRBD2. This CDR3 is 14 amino acids long. J lost 5 bases, V lost 5 bases, and 8 bases had no gene match. From germline, CDR1 is GTSNPN and CDR2 SVGIG (reference sequence). CDR3 DNA: TGTGCCTGGGCCCGCGGGACTAGGCACAATGAGCAGTTCTTC. Residues: CAWARGTRHNEQFF.

The chain combines TRBV6-5 with TRBJ1-2; 7 bases agree with TRBD1. The CDR3 has 14 residues. V dropped 3 bases and J dropped 4; count of bases not matched to a gene: 5. Germline CDR1 is MNHEY and CDR2 is SVGAGI. CDR3 amino acids: CASSYWPGGYGYTF. Here the CDR3 DNA reads TGTGCCAGCAGTTATTGGCCAGGGGGCTATGGCTACACCTTC.

The chain has TRBV7-2 and TRBJ2-7; 15 bases are shared with TRBD2. CDR1 and CDR2 (germline): SGHTA, FQGNSA. The CDR3 loop spans 19 amino acids. V was pared by 5 bases and J by 3 bases, with 14 bases of the junction left unmatched. The CDR3 protein is CASSLLGLAGGPSLYEQYF. Written as DNA, the CDR3 is TGTGCCAGCAGCCTACTCGGACTAGCGGGAGGGCCTTCTCTCTACGAGCAGTACTTC.

This clone was seen only once. The chain employs TRBV27 and TRBJ1-2, with a tentative D call TRBD1 (5 bases). The V gene lost 6 bases and the J gene lost 6 bases, with 20 bases spanning the gap. The CDR3 has 15 residues. Germline V CDR1 and CDR2: MNHEY, SMNVEV (reference sequence). This chain's CDR3 is CASSPLWAGRNGYTF. DNA for the CDR3: TGTGCCAGCAGCCCACTCTGGGCGGGGCGCAATGGCTACACCTTC.

The CDR3 here is CASGRTDYNEQFF. In nucleotides, the CDR3 is TGTGCCAGCGGGAGGACGGACTACAATGAGCAGTTCTTC. The rearrangement joins TRBV25-1 to TRBJ2-1, with D tentatively TRBD2 (6 bases). Per the germline V gene, CDR1 is MGHDK and CDR2 is SYGVNS. CDR3 size: 13 residues. V lost 8 bases and J lost 3, with 11 bases in between.

V usage is TRBV25-1 and J usage is TRBJ2-1, with 9 nucleotides matching TRBD1. Germline assignment: CDR1 MGHDK and CDR2 SYGVNS. J lost 3 bases, V lost 4 bases, and 10 bases had no gene match. This CDR3 contains 17 residues. CDR3 region: CASSVGQGRINYNEQFF. CDR3 sequence (DNA): TGTGCCAGCAGTGTAGGACAGGGGCGAATTAACTACAATGAGCAGTTCTTC.

The table lists this clone with many counts. The J gene is TRBJ2-7, the V gene TRBV5-6, with 9 bases matching TRBD2. This CDR3 region has 14 residues. With 2 bases clipped from V and 0 bases from J, the junction kept 0 bases outside the gene matches. The germline CDR1 and CDR2 sequences are SGHDT and YYEEEE. CDR3 nucleotide sequence: TGTGCCAGCAGCTTTAGCGGGAGCTCCTACGAGCAGTACTTC. Protein product: CASSFSGSSYEQYF.

The chain employs TRBV13 and TRBJ2-7; 10 nucleotides line up with TRBD1. Germline CDR1 is PRHDT and CDR2 is FYEKMQ (reference sequence). This CDR3 comprises 15 residues. V lost 4 bases and J lost 7; bases outside the gene matches: 10. CDR3 region: CASSSSGTGAGEQYF. The CDR3 coding sequence is TGTGCCAGCAGCTCCTCCGGGACAGGGGCGGGAGAGCAGTACTTC.

This rearrangement joins TRBV5-6 to TRBJ1-2; D may be TRBD1 (5 bases). This CDR3 has 14 amino acids. Germline V gene data show CDR1 as SGHDT and CDR2 as YYEEEE. Trimming cost V 5 bases and J 4 bases, with 15 bases left between them. The CDR3 loop is CASSSTGPIYGYTF. In DNA form, the CDR3 reads TGTGCCAGCAGTTCGACGGGACCTATCTATGGCTACACCTTC. The full variable domain, rest sourced from reference TRBV5-6 and TRBJ1-2, is DAGVTQSPTHLIKTRGQQVTLRCSPKSGHDTVSWYQQALGQGPQFIFQYYEEEERQRGNFPDRFSGHQFPNYSSELNVNALLLGDSALYLCASSSTGPIYGYTFGSGTRLTVV.

The chain is built from TRBV7-9 and TRBJ2-2; the D is unclear. V gave up 6 bases and J gave up 4 bases, with 6 bases separating them. The CDR3 sequence is 12 residues long. Germline assignment: CDR1 SEHNR and CDR2 FQNEAQ (reference sequence). The CDR3 region has the DNA TGTGCCAGCAGTTACCCCACCGGGGAGCTGTTTTTT. Encoded protein: CASSYPTGELFF.

This clone was counted only a few times. The rearrangement uses TRBV5-4 and TRBJ1-2; a weak D match, TRBD1 (6 bases). The V and J ends lost 4 bases and 6 bases respectively, with 13 bases between them. The germline V gene encodes CDR1 SGHNT and CDR2 YYREEE (reference sequence). This CDR3 spans 13 amino acids. The CDR3 coding sequence is TGTGCCAGCAGCCTCGGGGCAGGGGATGGCTACACCTTC. It encodes CASSLGAGDGYTF.